The present TCR beta chain was sequenced within a study of CXCR3-negative and CXCR3-positive naive CD8 T cells. About the research overall: Cumulative TRB read yield was around 150 million, averaging about 1.5 +/- 0.3 million per library.

A remark on this clonotype: The antigen is not known.

Findings and caveats of the study: Naive subsets displayed similar surface CD5, and TCR strength was inferred from TRB CDR3 properties. CXCR3-positive naive cells carried more hydrophobic TRB CDR3s than CXCR3-negative ones. With respect to TRBV-TRBJ usage, naive CXCR3-negative and CXCR3-positive cells were similar; memory differed.

Germline V gives CDR1 SQVTM, CDR2 ANQGSEA. The CDR3 is made up of 12 amino acids. The authors made the TRB cDNA libraries by 5' RACE using UMI labels. TCRdb reprocessed the 5' RACE reads, keeping one entry per CDR3 protein, no DNA. The sample table sets out about 150,000 distinct CDR3 sequences. CD45RO-CCR7+CD27+CD95- expression identified naive CD8+ T cells. This TCR was sampled from a human donor in good health. Some clones in this sample may be carry-over from other donors' samples. The chain links TRBV29-1 to TRBJ1-2; TCRdb returns TRBD1, unconfirmable since there is no DNA. Sequenced input: naive CXCR3+ CD8+ T cells from blood. The sample's subset: CD45RO-CCR7+CD27+CD95- naive CD8+ T cells expressing CXCR3 (TNR3+). CDR3 loop: CSVNPLGPGYTF.